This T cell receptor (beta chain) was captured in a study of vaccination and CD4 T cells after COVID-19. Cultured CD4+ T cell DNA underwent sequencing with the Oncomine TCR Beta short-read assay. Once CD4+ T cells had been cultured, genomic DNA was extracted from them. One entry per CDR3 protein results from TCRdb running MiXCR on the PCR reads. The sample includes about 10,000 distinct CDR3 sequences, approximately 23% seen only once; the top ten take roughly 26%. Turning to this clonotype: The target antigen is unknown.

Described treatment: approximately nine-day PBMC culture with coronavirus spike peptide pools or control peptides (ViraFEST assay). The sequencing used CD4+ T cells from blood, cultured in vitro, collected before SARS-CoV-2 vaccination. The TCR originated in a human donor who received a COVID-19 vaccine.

The CDR3 protein is CATSVQGNQPQHF. CDR3 sequence (DNA): TGTGCCACCAGTGTGCAGGGCAATCAGCCCCAGCATTTT. J is TRBJ1-5 and V is TRBV24-1; D ambiguous. The germline V gene has CDR1 KGHDR and CDR2 SFDVKD. CDR3 length: 13 residues. The V end lost 5 bases, the J end lost 2 bases, and 6 bases lay between the germline ends.